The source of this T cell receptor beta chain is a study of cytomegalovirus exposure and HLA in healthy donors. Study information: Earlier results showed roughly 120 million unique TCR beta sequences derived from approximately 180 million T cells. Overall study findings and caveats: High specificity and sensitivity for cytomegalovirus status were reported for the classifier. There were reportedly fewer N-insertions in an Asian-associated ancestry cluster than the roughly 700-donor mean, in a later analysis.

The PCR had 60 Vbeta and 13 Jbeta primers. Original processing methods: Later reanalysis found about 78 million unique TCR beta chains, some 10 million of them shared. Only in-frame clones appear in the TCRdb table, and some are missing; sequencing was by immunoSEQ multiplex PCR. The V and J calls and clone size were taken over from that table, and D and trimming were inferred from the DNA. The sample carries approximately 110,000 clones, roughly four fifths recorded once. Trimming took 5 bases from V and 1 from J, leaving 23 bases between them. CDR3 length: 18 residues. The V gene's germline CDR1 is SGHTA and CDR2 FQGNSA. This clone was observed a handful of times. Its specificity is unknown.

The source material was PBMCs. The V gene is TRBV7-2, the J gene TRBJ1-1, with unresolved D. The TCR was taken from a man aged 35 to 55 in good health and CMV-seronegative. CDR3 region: CASSAYREGGVKNTEAFF. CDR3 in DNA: TGTGCCAGCAGCGCCTATCGGGAGGGTGGAGTTAAGAACACTGAAGCTTTCTTT.